This T cell receptor (beta chain) was recovered during a study of identical twins. Germline V gene lookup returns CDR1 LNHDA and CDR2 SQIVND (reference sequence). The CDR3 length is 15 residues. Deletions cut 5 bases from V and 0 bases from J, with 10 bases between. TCRdb passed the 5' RACE reads through MiXCR, listing each CDR3 protein once. The repertoire includes 400,000 to 600,000 distinct CDR3 sequences, approximately 20% of them detected once, and approximately 0.49% sits in the top ten. These data were likewise used in another study, on yellow fever vaccine responses in identical twins.

This TCR was recovered from a woman in her late teens or twenties in good health. Source material: CD4+ T cells sorted from blood. The rearrangement uses TRBV19 and TRBJ2-2; the D is unclear. In DNA, the CDR3 is TGTGCCAGTAGTGGACGGAATGCGAACACCGGGGAGCTGTTTTTT. It is translated as CASSGRNANTGELFF.